This T cell receptor (beta chain) emerged from a study of lymphopenia after photon versus proton radiotherapy. In regard to this clone: Its specificity is unknown.

Study-wide results and caveats: After the lymphocyte nadir, photon-treated repertoires showed oligoclonal expansion, especially of CD8+ Temra cells.

The protocol was immunoSEQ multiplex PCR, while the TCRdb copy is restricted to in-frame clones and leaves out a portion. The table has roughly 25,000 clones, about nine tenths seen once. CDR1 and CDR2 (germline): LNHDA, SQIVND (reference sequence). Trimming pared 6 bases from V and 2 bases from J, leaving 16 bases between. This CDR3 has 15 amino acids. The specimen comprised peripheral blood, sampled from a patient treated with photon-based radiotherapy. The TCR originated in a woman aged 50 to 60 with cholangiocarcinoma. This rearrangement joins TRBV19 to TRBJ2-5; D unclear. In DNA, the CDR3 is TGTGCCAGTAGAGGGTTGGACGCACTACAAGAGACCCAGTACTTC. It specifies CASRGLDALQETQYF.